These 11 T cell receptor beta chains were all obtained from the same sample, sequenced in a study of CD8+ T cells in alopecia areata. Alopecia areata patients provided lesional scalp punch biopsies and peripheral blood. The authors extracted RNA and reverse transcribed it into cDNA as the sequencing template. Sequenced by immunoSEQ multiplex PCR; TCRdb stores in-frame clones only, minus some. The sample contains 12,000 or so clones, around 60% of which appear only once. Source material: skin. These receptors were obtained from a human donor with alopecia areata.

This clone came up a few times. V is TRBV4-3 and J is TRBJ2-3, with 7 bases lining up with TRBD2. V was pared by 4 bases and J by 4 bases, with 14 bases of the junction left unmatched. Germline V CDR1 and CDR2: LGHNA, YSLEER. The CDR3 extends over 17 amino acids. The CDR3 is CASSRLLSTGGADTQYF. The CDR3 coding sequence is TGCGCCAGCAGCCGATTACTGTCTACGGGGGGAGCAGATACGCAGTATTTT.

This chain joins TRBV2 and TRBJ2-3; 9 nucleotides line up with TRBD2. The CDR3 is 13 amino acids. Per germline, CDR1 SNHLY and CDR2 FYNNEI. V shed 6 bases and J 12 bases; nucleotides not matched to a gene: 10. For the CDR3, the DNA is TGTGCCAGCAGAGATACCGGGACTAGCAATCAGTATTTT. As protein: CASRDTGTSNQYF.

This rearrangement joins TRBV6-5 to TRBJ2-7; 11 bases align to TRBD1. The V segment lost 4 bases and the J segment 6 bases; nucleotides outside the gene matches: 5. The CDR3 is 14 amino acids. Per germline, CDR1 MNHEY and CDR2 SVGAGI. The CDR3 here is CASSSSGTGGEQYF. CDR3 DNA: TGTGCCAGCAGTTCTTCCGGGACAGGGGGCGAGCAGTACTTC.

The chain links TRBV13 to TRBJ2-7, with D possibly being TRBD2 (6 bases). V lost 3 bases to trimming and J lost 4 bases, with 10 bases between them. Germline lookup yields CDR1 PRHDT and CDR2 FYEKMQ (reference sequence). There are 13 residues in the CDR3. The CDR3 region is CASSFRGVYEQYF. CDR3 DNA sequence: TGTGCCAGCAGCTTTCGCGGGGTTTACGAGCAGTACTTC. Full variable domain (rest looked up from reference TRBV13 and TRBJ2-7): AAGVIQSPRHLIKEKRETATLKCYPIPRHDTVYWYQQGPGQDPQFLISFYEKMQSDKGSIPDRFSAQQFSDYHSELNMSSLELGDSALYFCASSFRGVYEQYFGPGTRLTVT.

This chain uses TRBV27 with TRBJ1-2, with 10 nucleotides matching TRBD1. The CDR3 runs 15 residues. Germline CDR1 is MNHEY and CDR2 is SMNVEV (reference sequence). V dropped 10 bases and J dropped 7; count of bases not matched to a gene: 15. CDR3 sequence reads: CATLGATGTGVGYTF. In DNA, the CDR3 is TGTGCCACCCTGGGGGCCACCGGGACAGGGGTTGGCTACACCTTC.

This clone is classed as medium-sized. This rearrangement joins TRBV7-2 to TRBJ2-7; no clear D gene. Germline V CDR1 and CDR2: SGHTA, FQGNSA. V was shortened by 5 bases and J by 3 bases, with 11 bases between the two germline ends. This CDR3 spans 13 amino acids. The CDR3 DNA reads as TGTGCCAGCAGCCCCCCGTCTGGCTACGAGCAGTACTTC. It encodes CASSPPSGYEQYF.

The chain carries TRBV6-5 and TRBJ1-1; tentative D call: TRBD1 (6 bases). V was trimmed by 3 bases and J by 1 base, leaving 12 bases between them. The CDR3 runs to 15 residues. Germline loops: CDR1 MNHEY, CDR2 SVGAGI. DNA of the CDR3: TGTGCCAGCAGTTATCTAGGACAGTCGAACACTGAAGCTTTCTTT. This encodes CASSYLGQSNTEAFF.

The chain couples TRBV10-3 to TRBJ2-5; D possibly corresponds to TRBD1 (5 bases). V gave up 6 bases and J gave up 5 bases, with 13 bases separating them. In germline, CDR1 is ENHRY, CDR2 SYGVKD. The CDR3 consists of 13 residues. In DNA form, the CDR3 reads TGTGCCATCAGAACGCAGCAGGGTGAGACCCAGTACTTC. The encoded protein is CAIRTQQGETQYF.

The chain links TRBV4-2 to TRBJ1-4, with D possibly matching TRBD1 (5 bases). The germline CDR1 and CDR2 sequences are LGHNA and YNFKEQ. Trimming shortened V by 3 bases and J by 5 bases, and 13 bases separated the two germline ends. This CDR3 is 15 amino acids long. DNA of the CDR3: TGTGCCAGCAGCCAGAGAGACAGCCAGAATGAAAAACTGTTTTTT. Translating gives CASSQRDSQNEKLFF.

The gene calls are TRBV6-5 and TRBJ1-2; weak D call: TRBD1 (5 bases). Germline assignment: CDR1 MNHEY and CDR2 SVGAGI. This CDR3 has 15 residues. Deletions cut 2 bases from V and 1 base from J, with 11 bases between. The CDR3 DNA sequence: TGTGCCAGCAGTTACCTGGGGGGGGGTAACTATGGCTACACCTTC. Translated: CASSYLGGGNYGYTF.

The rearrangement uses TRBV5-4 and TRBJ2-5, with 7 bases fitting TRBD2. The germline V gene encodes CDR1 SGHNT and CDR2 YYREEE (reference sequence). The CDR3 runs to 15 residues. V shed 4 bases, J shed 4 bases, and the junction held 10 bases outside the gene matches. CDR3 bases: TGTGCCAGCAGCCAAGGGCGGGGGTTGTCAGAGACCCAGTACTTC. Protein product: CASSQGRGLSETQYF.